This T cell receptor (beta chain) comes out of a study of blood T cell repertoires in COVID-19. Trimming took 5 bases from V and 5 from J, leaving 9 bases between them. In germline, CDR1 is DFQATT, CDR2 SNEGSKA (reference sequence). The CDR3 is 11 residues long. To note about this clone: At the DNA level, this CDR3 is encoded by other sequences in the same sample as well.

The table came from immunoSEQ multiplex PCR; TCRdb's copy has only in-frame clones and leaves some out. The sample lists about 100,000 clones, around 86% occurring once. This TCR was sampled from a woman aged 70-85 years with acute or convalescent COVID-19. The chain couples TRBV20-1 to TRBJ1-1; a weak D match, TRBD1 (6 bases). The sample was peripheral blood. The CDR3 nucleotides read TGCAGTGCTCCAGGGGTGACTGAAGCTTTCTTT. It translates to CSAPGVTEAFF.